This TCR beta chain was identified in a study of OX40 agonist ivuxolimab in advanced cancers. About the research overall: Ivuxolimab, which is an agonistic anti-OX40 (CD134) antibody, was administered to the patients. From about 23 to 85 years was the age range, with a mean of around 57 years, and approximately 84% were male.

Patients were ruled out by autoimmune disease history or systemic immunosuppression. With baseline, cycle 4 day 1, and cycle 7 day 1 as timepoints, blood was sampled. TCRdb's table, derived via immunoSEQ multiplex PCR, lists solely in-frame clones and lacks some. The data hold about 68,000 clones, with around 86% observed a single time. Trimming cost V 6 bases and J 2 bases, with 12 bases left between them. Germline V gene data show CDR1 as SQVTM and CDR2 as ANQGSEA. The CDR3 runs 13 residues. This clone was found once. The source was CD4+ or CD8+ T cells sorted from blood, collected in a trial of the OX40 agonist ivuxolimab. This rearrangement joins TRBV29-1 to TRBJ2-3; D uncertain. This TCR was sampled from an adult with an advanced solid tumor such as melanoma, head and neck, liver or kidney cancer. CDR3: CSVRGRNTDTQYF. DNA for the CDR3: TGCAGCGTCCGTGGGCGGAACACAGATACGCAGTATTTT.